Listed here is a single T cell receptor (beta chain). The sample holds a few counts of this clone. Its antigen remains unidentified. Base qualities are missing; no much larger clone stands one base away. This entry is derived from a study of technical replicates of blood from several donors (dated by TCRdb to about 2017). Trimming costs V 5 bases and J 4 bases, and their ends lie 12 bases apart. The CDR3 holds 14 amino acids from the cysteine to the phenylalanine. Only CDR3 DNA remains: 42 bases, in frame from the first base. According to the germline V gene (reference sequence), CDR1 reads MNHNY and CDR2 reads SVGAGI. Library preparation used the immunoSEQ multiplex PCR assay. What TCRdb holds here is the immuneACCESS table cut down to in-frame rearrangements. Part of the clones is not present; checked against another copy, under half of the missing clones reflect an unresolved V gene, and the others are unexplained. The sample profile shows some 63,000 clones; about 86% of them were found once. Of the sample, more than 4.5% is held by the ten largest clones.

The origin of this receptor is a human donor in good health. Some clones in this sample may be carry-over from other donors' samples. Sequenced input: PBMCs. The chain is made from TRBV6-6 and TRBJ1-3, with the D gene not confidently named. The CDR3 is CASSHTRLGNTIYF. The sequenced DNA: TGTGCCAGCAGTCATACCCGGTTGGGAAACACCATATATTTT.